This TCR beta chain was profiled in a study of tumor and adjacent non-tumor tissue in lung cancer. For this clonotype: Its antigen remains unidentified. The junction and the germline gene differ at one end; a read error may be behind it.

RNA was extracted from bulk tissue without any cell sorting. Between August and November 2014, newly diagnosed, chemotherapy-naive lung cancer patients underwent thoracic surgery in China. The CDR3 consists of 14 residues. Germline CDR1 is SGHDN and CDR2 is FVKESK. Whole-study findings and limits: Patients with more diverse tumor TCRs had worse survival. Compared with tumor, normal lung showed significantly lower TCR diversity. Tumor repertoires had a smaller top 100 clone share than normal lung.

The library came from three nested PCR rounds adapted from ARM-PCR protocols. TCRdb reprocessed the multiplex PCR reads via MiXCR and lists one record per CDR3 protein. The repertoire holds roughly 120,000 distinct CDR3 sequences, approximately 80% seen once, with about 22% in the top ten. The sequencing sample was made of lung tumor tissue. The rearrangement joins TRBV14 to TRBJ2-1; possibly TRBD1 for D (5 bases). This TCR was recovered from a man aged 65-85 years with non-small cell lung cancer. CDR3 DNA: TGCGCCAGCAGCATCCAGGGCCCTTGCAATGAACTGTTCTTC. Its translation is CASSIQGPCNELFF.